These 8 T cell receptor beta chains were all obtained from the same sample, sequenced in a study of T cells in localized non-small cell lung cancer. Clones were read by immunoSEQ multiplex PCR, and TCRdb kept only the in-frame ones, dropping some. Here the sample spans 1,300 or so clones, roughly 24% being singletons. The sequences come from lung tumor tissue, collected before any cancer treatment. The receptors here all came from a woman aged 40 to 75 with stage I lung adenocarcinoma.

This chain links TRBV11-3 with TRBJ1-5; D call uncertain. Germline CDR1 SGHNT, CDR2 YENEEA. The CDR3 runs 15 residues. Between the trimmed V and J ends, which lost 5 bases and 6 bases, there was a span of 17 bases. The CDR3 region is CASSPPNREGQPQHF. The CDR3, as DNA: TGTGCCAGCAGCCCCCCCAATAGGGAAGGTCAGCCCCAGCATTTT.

This clone is labeled as hyperexpanded. The chain employs TRBV30 and TRBJ1-4, with 9 nucleotides matching TRBD1. Germline V gene data show CDR1 as GTSNPN and CDR2 as SVGIG (reference sequence). J lost 7 bases, V lost 1 base, and 7 bases had no gene match. The CDR3 is made up of 15 amino acids. CDR3 in amino acids: CAWSGGWTGVEKLFF. DNA of the CDR3: TGTGCCTGGAGTGGGGGCTGGACAGGGGTTGAAAAACTGTTTTTT.

This chain uses TRBV19 with TRBJ2-1, with D uncertain. CDR3 length equals 13 residues. Per the germline V gene, CDR1 is LNHDA and CDR2 is SQIVND (reference sequence). The V end was cut by 5 bases, the J end by 2 bases, with 7 bases between. CDR3 residues: CASSAQTYNEQFF. The CDR3 bases are TGTGCCAGTAGTGCTCAGACCTACAATGAGCAGTTCTTC.

V is TRBV11-3 and J is TRBJ2-3, with D possibly matching TRBD2 (6 bases). CDR3 size: 15 residues. The V end lost 3 bases, the J end lost 0 bases, and 10 bases lay between the germline ends. Per germline, CDR1 SGHNT and CDR2 YENEEA. As DNA, the CDR3 is TGTGCCAGCAGCTTGGGGACTTCTAGCACAGATACGCAGTATTTT. Translation: CASSLGTSSTDTQYF.

This CDR3 is CASGRGSGANVLTF. The CDR3 region has the DNA TGTGCCAGCGGAAGGGGCTCTGGGGCCAACGTCCTGACTTTC. The rearrangement joins TRBV11-3 to TRBJ2-6, with D perhaps matching TRBD1 (5 bases). V lost 8 bases and J 0 bases, leaving 8 bases between the germline ends. Germline V gene sequence: CDR1 SGHNT, CDR2 YENEEA. The length of the CDR3 is 14 residues. Variable domain in full (rest from reference TRBV11-3 and TRBJ2-6): EAGVVQSPRYKIIEKKQPVAFWCNPISGHNTLYWYLQNLGQGPELLIRYENEEAVDDSQLPKDRFSAERLKGVDSTLKIQPAELGDSAVYLCASGRGSGANVLTFGAGSRLTVL.

The chain is built from TRBV12-5 and TRBJ2-7; D is undetermined. The CDR3 covers 12 residues. Germline V gene data show CDR1 as LGHNT and CDR2 as FRNRAP. V was shortened by 3 bases and J by 4 bases, with 7 bases between the two germline ends. CDR3 DNA: TGTGCTAGTGGTTTCGATAGATACGAGCAGTACTTC. This codes for CASGFDRYEQYF.

This clone turned up a few times. V is TRBV11-3 and J is TRBJ1-5, with 7 bases that match TRBD1. V gave up 5 bases and J gave up 5 bases; unmatched junction bases: 9. The length of the CDR3 is 15 residues. Germline CDR1 SGHNT, CDR2 YENEEA. CDR3 coding DNA: TGTGCCAGCAGCCAACAGGGGCGCGGGGATCAGCCCCAGCATTTT. Translating it yields CASSQQGRGDQPQHF. Supplemented by reference TRBV11-3 and TRBJ1-5, the full variable domain reads EAGVVQSPRYKIIEKKQPVAFWCNPISGHNTLYWYLQNLGQGPELLIRYENEEAVDDSQLPKDRFSAERLKGVDSTLKIQPAELGDSAVYLCASSQQGRGDQPQHFGDGTRLSIL.

The gene calls are TRBV14 and TRBJ1-3; tentative D call: TRBD1 (5 bases). V lost 8 bases and J lost 7, with 30 bases in between. Germline loops: CDR1 SGHDN, CDR2 FVKESK. The CDR3 runs 18 residues. CDR3: CASSQPGEGYNSTNTIYF. CDR3 sequence (DNA): TGTGCCAGCTCCCAGCCGGGGGAGGGCTATAACTCTACGAACACCATATATTTT.